The clone carrying this TCR beta chain has only a few counts. Its antigen is as yet unknown. The source of the sample is a study of response to subunit inactivated influenza vaccine. Findings of the study overall: It was suggested by the authors that few new T cells are recruited by each seasonal influenza vaccination.

The V gene's germline CDR1 is LGHNA and CDR2 YNFKEQ. With V trimmed by 1 base and J by 3 bases, 5 bases remained unmatched. The CDR3 has 15 residues. TCRdb reanalysed the RT-PCR reads using MiXCR and keeps one entry per CDR3 protein. This sample has approximately 490,000 distinct CDR3 sequences; approximately 7.3% occur once, and the top ten carry 10% to 15%. The sequence came from a man aged 50 to 69 who received an inactivated influenza vaccine. This material consisted of PBMCs from blood, taken less than 25 months after vaccination. The chain has TRBV4-2 and TRBJ1-1, with 7 nucleotides matching TRBD1. The CDR3 loop is CASSQATGDDTEAFF. As DNA, the CDR3 is TGTGCCAGCAGCCAAGCAACAGGGGACGACACTGAAGCTTTCTTT.